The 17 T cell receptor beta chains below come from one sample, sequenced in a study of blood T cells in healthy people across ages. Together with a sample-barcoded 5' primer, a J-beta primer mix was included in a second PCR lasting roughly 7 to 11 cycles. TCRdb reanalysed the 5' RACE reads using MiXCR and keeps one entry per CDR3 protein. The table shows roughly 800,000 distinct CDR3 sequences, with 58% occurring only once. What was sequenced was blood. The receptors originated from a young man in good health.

Here the CDR3 reads CASSRKPGQGYEQYF. The CDR3 nucleotides are TGTGCCAGCAGCCGAAAACCGGGACAGGGTTACGAGCAGTACTTC. The gene calls are TRBV3-1 and TRBJ2-7; 9 bases line up with TRBD1. V lost 4 bases and J lost 4; bases outside the gene matches: 8. Germline CDR1 reads LGHDT; CDR2 reads YNNKEL (reference sequence). This CDR3 region has 15 residues.

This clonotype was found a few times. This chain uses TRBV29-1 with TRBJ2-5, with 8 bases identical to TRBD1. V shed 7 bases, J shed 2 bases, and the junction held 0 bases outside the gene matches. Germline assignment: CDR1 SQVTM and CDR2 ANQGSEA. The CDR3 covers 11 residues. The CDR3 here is CSGDRQETQYF. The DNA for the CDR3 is TGCAGCGGGGACAGGCAAGAGACCCAGTACTTC.

CDR3 sequence (DNA): TGTGCCAGCAGCTTGGGCGGGAGAATCCAAGAGACCCAGTACTTC. This codes for CASSLGGRIQETQYF. This rearrangement joins TRBV7-2 to TRBJ2-5; TRBD2 aligns across 7 bases. Germline CDR1 reads SGHTA; CDR2 reads FQGNSA. After removal of 3 bases from V and 1 base from J, the junction contained 5 bases not matched to a gene. The CDR3 sequence is 15 residues long. Together with reference TRBV7-2 and TRBJ2-5, the CDR3 gives the full variable domain: GAGVSQSPSNKVTEKGKDVELRCDPISGHTALYWYRQSLGQGLEFLIYFQGNSAPDKSGLPSDRFSAERTGGSVSTLTIQRTQQEDSAVYLCASSLGGRIQETQYFGPGTRLLVL.

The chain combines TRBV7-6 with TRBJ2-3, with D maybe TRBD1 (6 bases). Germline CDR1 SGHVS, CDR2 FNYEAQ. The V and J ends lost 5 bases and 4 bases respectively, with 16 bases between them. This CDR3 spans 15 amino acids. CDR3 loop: CASSPRTGISDTQYF. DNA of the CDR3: TGTGCCAGCAGCCCTAGAACAGGGATTTCAGATACGCAGTATTTT.

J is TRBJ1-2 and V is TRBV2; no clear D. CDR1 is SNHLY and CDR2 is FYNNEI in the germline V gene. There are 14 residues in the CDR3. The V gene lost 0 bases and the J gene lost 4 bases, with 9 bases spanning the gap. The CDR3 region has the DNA TGTGCCAGCAGTGAAGCGCGGTCGGGCTATGGCTACACCTTC. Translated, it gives CASSEARSGYGYTF.

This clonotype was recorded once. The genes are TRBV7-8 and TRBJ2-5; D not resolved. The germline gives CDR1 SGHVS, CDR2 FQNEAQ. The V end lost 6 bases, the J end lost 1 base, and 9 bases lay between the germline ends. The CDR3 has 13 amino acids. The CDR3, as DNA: TGTGCCAGCAGACCGCTCCCCCAAGAGACCCAGTACTTC. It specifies CASRPLPQETQYF.

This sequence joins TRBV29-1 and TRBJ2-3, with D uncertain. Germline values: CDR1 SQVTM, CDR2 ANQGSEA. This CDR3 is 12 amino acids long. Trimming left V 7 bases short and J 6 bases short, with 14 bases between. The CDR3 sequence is CSAGRVGDTQYF. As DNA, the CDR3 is TGCAGCGCGGGCCGTGTAGGGGATACGCAGTATTTT.

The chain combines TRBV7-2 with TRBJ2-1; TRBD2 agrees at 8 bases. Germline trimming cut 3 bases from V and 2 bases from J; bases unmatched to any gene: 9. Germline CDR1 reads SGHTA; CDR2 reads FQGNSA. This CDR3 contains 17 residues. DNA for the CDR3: TGTGCCAGCAGCTTTTTCCGCTTAGCGGGGACCTACAATGAGCAGTTCTTC. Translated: CASSFFRLAGTYNEQFF.

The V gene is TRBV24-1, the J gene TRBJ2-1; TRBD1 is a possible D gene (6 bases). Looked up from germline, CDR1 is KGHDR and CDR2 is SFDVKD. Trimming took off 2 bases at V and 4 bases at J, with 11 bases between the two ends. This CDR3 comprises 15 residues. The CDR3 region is CATSDSTTGYNEQFF. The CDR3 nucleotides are TGTGCCACCAGTGATTCAACTACAGGGTACAATGAGCAGTTCTTC.

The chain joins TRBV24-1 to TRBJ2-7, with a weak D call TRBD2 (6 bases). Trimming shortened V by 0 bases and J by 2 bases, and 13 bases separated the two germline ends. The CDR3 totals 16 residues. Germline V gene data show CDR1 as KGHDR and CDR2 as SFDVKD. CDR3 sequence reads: CATSDLVRGLTYEQYF. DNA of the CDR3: TGTGCCACCAGTGATTTGGTGCGGGGATTAACCTACGAGCAGTACTTC.

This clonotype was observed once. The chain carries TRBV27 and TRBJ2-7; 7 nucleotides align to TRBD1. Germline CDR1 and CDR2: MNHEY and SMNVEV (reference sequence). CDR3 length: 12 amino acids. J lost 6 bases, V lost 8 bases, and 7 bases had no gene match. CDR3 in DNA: TGTGCCAGCGGCGAGGGGGCCGTCGAGCAGTACTTC. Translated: CASGEGAVEQYF.

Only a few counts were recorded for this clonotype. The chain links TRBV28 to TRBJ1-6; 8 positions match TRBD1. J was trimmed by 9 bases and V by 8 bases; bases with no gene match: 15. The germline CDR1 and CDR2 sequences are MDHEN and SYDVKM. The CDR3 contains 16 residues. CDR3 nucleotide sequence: TGTGCCAGCTGGCAATCAGGACAGGGTTGGAGTTCACCCCTCCACTTT. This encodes CASWQSGQGWSSPLHF.

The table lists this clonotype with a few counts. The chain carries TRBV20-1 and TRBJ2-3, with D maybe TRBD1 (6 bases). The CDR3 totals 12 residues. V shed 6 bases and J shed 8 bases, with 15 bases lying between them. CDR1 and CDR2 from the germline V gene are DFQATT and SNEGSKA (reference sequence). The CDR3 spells CSAPGPGATQYF. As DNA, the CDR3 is TGCAGTGCCCCGGGACCAGGGGCTACGCAGTATTTT.

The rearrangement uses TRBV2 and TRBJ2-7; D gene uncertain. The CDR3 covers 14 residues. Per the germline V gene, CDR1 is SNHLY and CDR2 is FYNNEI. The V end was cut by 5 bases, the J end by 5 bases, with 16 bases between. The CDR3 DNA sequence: TGTGCCAGCAGTCCAGACGGGTTCGCCCACGAGCAGTACTTC. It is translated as CASSPDGFAHEQYF.

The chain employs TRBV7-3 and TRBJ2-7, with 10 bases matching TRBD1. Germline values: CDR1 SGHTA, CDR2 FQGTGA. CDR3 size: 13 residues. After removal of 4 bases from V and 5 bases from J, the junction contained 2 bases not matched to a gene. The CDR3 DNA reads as TGTGCCAGCAGCTCCGGGACAGGGGACGAGCAGTACTTC. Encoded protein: CASSSGTGDEQYF. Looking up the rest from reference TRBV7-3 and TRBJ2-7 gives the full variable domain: GAGVSQTPSNKVTEKGKYVELRCDPISGHTALYWYRQSLGQGPEFLIYFQGTGAADDSGLPNDRFFAVRPEGSVSTLKIQRTERGDSAVYLCASSSGTGDEQYFGPGTRLTVT.

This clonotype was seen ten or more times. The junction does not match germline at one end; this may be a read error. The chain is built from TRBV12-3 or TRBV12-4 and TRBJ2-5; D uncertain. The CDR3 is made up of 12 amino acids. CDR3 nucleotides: TGCGCCAGCAGCTTGTCACGGGAGACCCAGTACTTC. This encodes CASSLSRETQYF.

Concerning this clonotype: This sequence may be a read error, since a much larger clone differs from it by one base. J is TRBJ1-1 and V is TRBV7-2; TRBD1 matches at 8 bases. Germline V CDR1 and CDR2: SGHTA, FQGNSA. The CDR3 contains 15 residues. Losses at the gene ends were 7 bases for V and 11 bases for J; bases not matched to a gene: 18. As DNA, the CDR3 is TGTGCCAGCAAGCCCATGGGACAGGCACACATGGAGGCTTTCTTT. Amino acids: CASKPMGQAHMEAFF.